Detailed here is one T cell receptor beta chain. V lost 5 bases, J lost 6 bases, and 6 bases stayed unmatched. Per germline, CDR1 MNHEY and CDR2 SVGAGI. This CDR3 has 13 residues. This sample is part of a study of blood T cell repertoires in COVID-19. Assay used: immunoSEQ multiplex PCR; TCRdb lists only in-frame clones, some missing. Of 200,000 to 300,000 clones listed, about 79% are singletons. This receptor was identified in a man aged 40-55 years who had recovered from COVID-19. The chain uses TRBV6-5 and TRBJ1-2, with 7 bases identical to TRBD1. The specimen was peripheral blood. The CDR3 DNA is TGTGCCAGCAGTCGAGGGGGCCTGGATGGCTACACCTTC. It is translated as CASSRGGLDGYTF.